The next 24 T cell receptor beta chains were all read from a single sample in a study of CD8+CD57+ T cells in acquired aplastic anemia. TCR beta VDJ combinations and CDR3 sequences were profiled from genomic DNA. TCRdb used MiXCR to reprocess the reads, holding one entry per CDR3 protein. The table has more than 150,000 distinct CDR3 sequences, about 64% seen once. Specimen: sorted CD4+, CD8+, or CD8+CD57+ T cells (not recorded which) from PBMCs. The source is a human donor with severe aplastic anemia or a healthy control (not recorded which).

The chain couples TRBV20-1 to TRBJ2-5; 14 nucleotides align to TRBD2. The germline gives CDR1 DFQATT, CDR2 SNEGSKA (reference sequence). V shed 3 bases, J shed 3 bases, and the junction held 0 bases outside the gene matches. The CDR3 extends over 14 amino acids. The CDR3 DNA reads as TGCAGTGCTAGGACTAGCGGGGGGGAAGAGACCCAGTACTTC. It codes for CSARTSGGEETQYF.

CDR3 region: CASSPLDSVTLHF. DNA for the CDR3: TGTGCCAGCTCACCCCTGGACTCCGTCACCCTCCACTTT. V and J are TRBV18 and TRBJ1-6; D not resolved. With 3 bases removed from V and 14 bases from J, the gap between germline ends came to 14 bases. Germline CDR1 KGHSH, CDR2 LQKENI. This CDR3 comprises 13 residues.

This clonotype was recorded at least ten times. This rearrangement joins TRBV7-3 to TRBJ2-2; TRBD2 might be the D (6 bases). The germline gives CDR1 SGHTA, CDR2 FQGTGA. The V gene lost 5 bases and the J gene lost 6 bases, with 19 bases spanning the gap. The CDR3 spans 16 residues. Here the CDR3 reads CASSPWTTPHAGELFF. The CDR3 bases are TGTGCCAGCAGCCCCTGGACTACCCCACACGCCGGGGAGCTGTTTTTT.

V gene TRBV2 combines with J gene TRBJ1-1; tentatively, D is TRBD1 (5 bases). The germline V and J ends were trimmed by 6 bases and 6 bases, with 11 bases remaining between them. The germline V gene encodes CDR1 SNHLY and CDR2 FYNNEI. The length of the CDR3 is 12 residues. CDR3 region: CASRVDNPEAFF. CDR3 DNA sequence: TGTGCCAGCAGAGTGGACAACCCTGAAGCTTTCTTT.

This chain connects TRBV24-1 to TRBJ1-1; D might be TRBD1 (6 bases). V was clipped by 0 bases and J by 6 bases, with 7 bases between them. Germline CDR1 is KGHDR and CDR2 is SFDVKD. The length of the CDR3 is 13 residues. This CDR3 is CATSDLRGAEAFF. The DNA for the CDR3 is TGTGCCACCAGTGATTTGAGGGGGGCTGAAGCTTTCTTT.

The table lists this clonotype with a few counts. V and J are TRBV27 and TRBJ1-1, with D possibly matching TRBD1 (6 bases). V lost 3 bases to trimming and J lost 10 bases, with 15 bases between them. In germline, CDR1 is MNHEY, CDR2 SMNVEV (reference sequence). The CDR3 consists of 13 residues. CDR3 nucleotide sequence: TGTGCCAGCAGTTTCCCCGACAGGCAGGTAGCTTTCTTT. It translates to CASSFPDRQVAFF.

About this clonotype itself: One end of the junction fails to match germline, which may point to a read error. The rearrangement links TRBV5-1 to TRBJ2-3, with D possibly called TRBD1 or TRBD2 (6 bases each). This CDR3 comprises 14 residues. Per germline, CDR1 SGHRS and CDR2 YFSETQ. The CDR3 loop is CASSRWGATDTQYF. The CDR3 nucleotides read TGTGCCAGCAGCCGCTGGGGGGCCACAGATACGCAGTATTTT.

V and J are TRBV7-3 and TRBJ1-4; perhaps TRBD1 as D (6 bases). CDR1 is SGHTA and CDR2 is FQGTGA in the germline V gene. V gave up 3 bases and J gave up 0 bases, with 26 bases separating them. This CDR3 contains 21 residues. The CDR3 loop reads CASSLGGAHNEQLTTNEKLFF. DNA for the CDR3: TGTGCCAGCAGCTTGGGGGGGGCCCACAATGAGCAGTTAACAACTAATGAAAAACTGTTTTTT.

The J gene is TRBJ2-7, the V gene TRBV7-8; D ambiguous. The germline V gene has CDR1 SGHVS and CDR2 FQNEAQ. The V and J ends lost 4 bases and 6 bases respectively, with 19 bases between them. The CDR3 has 15 residues. The CDR3 region is CASSSRVGGFGEQYF. In DNA, the CDR3 is TGTGCCAGCAGCTCCCGAGTGGGTGGGTTCGGCGAGCAGTACTTC.

This chain links TRBV7-9 with TRBJ1-2; no clear D. The V end was cut by 8 bases, the J end by 6 bases, with 13 bases between. The CDR3 covers 12 residues. CDR1 SEHNR and CDR2 FQNEAQ come from the germline V gene (reference sequence). CDR3 loop: CASSEGSNGYTF. The CDR3, as DNA: TGTGCCAGCTCCGAGGGCTCGAATGGCTACACCTTC.

The chain is built from TRBV7-2 and TRBJ2-7; 10 positions match TRBD1. CDR1 SGHTA and CDR2 FQGNSA come from the germline V gene. The J segment lost 3 bases and the V segment lost 6 bases, leaving 14 bases of the junction unmatched. This CDR3 has 17 amino acids. As DNA, the CDR3 is TGTGCCAGCAGATCCGGGACAGGGGCGGGACCCGTCTACGAGCAGTACTTC. It translates to CASRSGTGAGPVYEQYF.

This clonotype was seen once. The chain employs TRBV5-6 and TRBJ2-3, with D possibly matching TRBD1 (5 bases). Trimming shortened V by 2 bases and J by 11 bases, and 12 bases separated the two germline ends. The germline V gene has CDR1 SGHDT and CDR2 YYEEEE. This CDR3 spans 12 amino acids. CDR3 nucleotides: TGTGCCAGCAGCTTTGTGGACAATGAGCAGTATTTT. Translating gives CASSFVDNEQYF. Drawing the rest from reference TRBV5-6 and TRBJ2-3, the complete variable domain is DAGVTQSPTHLIKTRGQQVTLRCSPKSGHDTVSWYQQALGQGPQFIFQYYEEEERQRGNFPDRFSGHQFPNYSSELNVNALLLGDSALYLCASSFVDNEQYFGPGTRLTVL.

This clonotype was recorded at least ten times. The V call is TRBV12-3 or TRBV12-4, the J call TRBJ2-7; maybe TRBD1 (6 bases). Trimming pared 5 bases from V and 2 bases from J, leaving 13 bases between. The CDR3 has 14 residues. CDR3: CASSAQGAAYEQYF. DNA of the CDR3: TGTGCCAGCAGTGCACAGGGAGCTGCCTACGAGCAGTACTTC.

J is TRBJ1-6 and V is TRBV7-2; 7 bases are a match to TRBD1. Germline CDR1 and CDR2: SGHTA and FQGNSA. The CDR3 covers 16 residues. Trimming removed 5 bases from V and 8 bases from J; junction bases left unmatched: 12. The chain's CDR3 is CASSPRRRGQDSPLHF. The CDR3 DNA is TGTGCCAGCAGCCCTAGGAGGAGGGGGCAAGATTCACCCCTCCACTTT.

This clonotype has more than one count but fewer than ten. The V and J genes are TRBV11-2 and TRBJ1-6; 9 bases align to TRBD1. Trimming took 5 bases from V and 9 from J; bases not matched to a gene: 8. CDR3 size: 15 residues. From germline, CDR1 is SGHAT and CDR2 FQNNGV. CDR3 coding DNA: TGTGCCAGCAGCCTGACAGGGGGTGATAGTTCACCCCTCCACTTT. Its protein is CASSLTGGDSSPLHF.

The table lists this clonotype with a few counts. The V and J genes are TRBV3-1 and TRBJ1-6; no clear D gene. Trimming took 6 bases from V and 10 from J, leaving 13 bases between them. The CDR3 runs 13 residues. Looked up from germline, CDR1 is LGHDT and CDR2 is YNNKEL (reference sequence). Here the CDR3 reads CASSSGRGSPLHF. In DNA, the CDR3 is TGTGCCAGCAGTTCCGGCCGTGGGTCACCCCTCCACTTT.

The chain has TRBV15 and TRBJ1-1; D ambiguous. The CDR3 is 16 amino acids. Germline CDR1 and CDR2: LNHNV and YYDKDF (reference sequence). Trimming shortened V by 3 bases and J by 6 bases, and 20 bases separated the two germline ends. The CDR3 loop reads CATSSGLRSGWPEAFF. As DNA, the CDR3 is TGTGCCACCAGCAGTGGTCTTCGGAGTGGATGGCCTGAAGCTTTCTTT.

The chain joins TRBV10-3 to TRBJ2-7, with no clear D. The CDR3 consists of 16 residues. The ends were cut back, 0 bases at V and 5 bases at J, with 17 bases in the middle. The germline V gene has CDR1 ENHRY and CDR2 SYGVKD. The CDR3 here is CAISESTGFSGHEQYF. The CDR3 DNA follows: TGTGCCATCAGTGAGTCTACCGGGTTTTCCGGACACGAGCAGTACTTC.

This sequence joins TRBV12-3 or TRBV12-4 and TRBJ2-7; D might be TRBD1 (6 bases). The CDR3 spans 15 residues. V gave up 1 base and J gave up 5 bases, with 15 bases separating them. The CDR3 sequence: CASSLEGVANDEQYF. The CDR3 nucleotides are TGTGCCAGCAGTTTAGAGGGGGTCGCGAATGACGAGCAGTACTTC.

In regard to this clonotype: This likely comes from a read error, as the CDR3 has no conserved phenylalanine or tryptophan at its end. The gene calls are TRBV4-2 and TRBJ1-2; TRBD1 matches 7 bases. This CDR3 has 11 residues. Germline CDR1 and CDR2: LGHNA and YNFKEQ. Losses at the gene ends were 10 bases for V and 5 bases for J; bases not matched to a gene: 4. The CDR3 here is CATTGEYGYTL. Here the CDR3 DNA reads TGTGCCACCACAGGGGAGTATGGCTACACCCTC.

The chain has TRBV5-1 and TRBJ1-2, with 9 bases fitting TRBD1. This CDR3 has 15 residues. V lost 4 bases, J lost 5 bases, and 9 bases stayed unmatched. CDR1 is SGHRS and CDR2 is YFSETQ in the germline V gene. The CDR3 loop is CASSPNRGRGYGYTF. DNA of the CDR3: TGCGCCAGCAGCCCGAACAGGGGGCGCGGATATGGCTACACCTTC.

This clonotype was counted ten times or more. This CDR3 is CSQDNAYEQYF. DNA of the CDR3: TGCAGCCAAGATAACGCCTACGAGCAGTACTTC. This chain uses TRBV29-1 with TRBJ2-7; D call uncertain. V was shortened by 8 bases and J by 2 bases, with 10 bases between the two germline ends. Germline CDR1 and CDR2: SQVTM and ANQGSEA. This CDR3 spans 11 amino acids.

The V call is TRBV7-6, the J call TRBJ2-5; 10 bases are shared with TRBD2. The V gene's germline CDR1 is SGHVS and CDR2 FNYEAQ. After removal of 0 bases from V and 5 bases from J, the junction contained 9 bases not matched to a gene. CDR3 length: 17 residues. CDR3 region: CASSLAGGSGGAETQYF. The CDR3 bases are TGTGCCAGCAGCTTAGCGGGGGGAAGCGGGGGGGCGGAGACCCAGTACTTC.

V and J are TRBV7-6 and TRBJ2-7, with 8 bases aligning to TRBD1. The CDR3 totals 16 residues. CDR1 is SGHVS and CDR2 is FNYEAQ in the germline V gene. V shed 5 bases and J 2 bases; nucleotides not matched to a gene: 11. CDR3 bases: TGTGCCAGCAGCCTCCTGACAGGGGCCAACACCTACGAGCAGTACTTC. It codes for CASSLLTGANTYEQYF.